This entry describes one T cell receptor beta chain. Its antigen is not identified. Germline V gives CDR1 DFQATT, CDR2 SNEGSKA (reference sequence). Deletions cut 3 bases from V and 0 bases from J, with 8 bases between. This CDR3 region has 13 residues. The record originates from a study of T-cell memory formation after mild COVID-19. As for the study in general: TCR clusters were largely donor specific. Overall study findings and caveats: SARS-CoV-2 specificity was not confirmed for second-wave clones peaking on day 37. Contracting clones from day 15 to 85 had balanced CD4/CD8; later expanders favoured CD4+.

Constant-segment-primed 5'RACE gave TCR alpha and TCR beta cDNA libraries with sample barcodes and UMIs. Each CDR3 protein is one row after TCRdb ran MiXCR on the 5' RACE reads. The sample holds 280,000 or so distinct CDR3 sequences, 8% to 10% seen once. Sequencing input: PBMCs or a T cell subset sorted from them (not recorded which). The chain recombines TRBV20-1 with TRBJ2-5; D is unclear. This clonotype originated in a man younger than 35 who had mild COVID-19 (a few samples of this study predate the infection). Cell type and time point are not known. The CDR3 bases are TGCAGTGCTAGGGACGGTTACCAAGAGACCCAGTACTTC. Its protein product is CSARDGYQETQYF.